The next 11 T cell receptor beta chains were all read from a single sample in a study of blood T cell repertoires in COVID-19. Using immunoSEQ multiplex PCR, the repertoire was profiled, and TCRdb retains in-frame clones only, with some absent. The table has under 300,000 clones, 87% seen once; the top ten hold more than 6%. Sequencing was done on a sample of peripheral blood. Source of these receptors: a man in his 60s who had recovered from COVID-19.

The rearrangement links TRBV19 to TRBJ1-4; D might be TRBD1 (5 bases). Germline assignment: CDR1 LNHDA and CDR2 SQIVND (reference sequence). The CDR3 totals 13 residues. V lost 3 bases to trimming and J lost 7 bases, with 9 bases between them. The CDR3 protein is CASSIPGIEKLFF. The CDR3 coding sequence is TGTGCCAGTAGTATCCCAGGGATTGAAAAACTGTTTTTT.

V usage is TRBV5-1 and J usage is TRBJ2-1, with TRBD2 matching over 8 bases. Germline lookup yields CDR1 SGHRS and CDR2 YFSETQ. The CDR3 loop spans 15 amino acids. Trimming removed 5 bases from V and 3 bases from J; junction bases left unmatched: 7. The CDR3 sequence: CASSLTSGYYNEQFF. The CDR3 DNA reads TGCGCCAGCAGTCTTACTAGCGGTTACTACAATGAGCAGTTCTTC. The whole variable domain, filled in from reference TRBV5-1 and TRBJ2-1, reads KAGVTQTPRYLIKTRGQQVTLSCSPISGHRSVSWYQQTPGQGLQFLFEYFSETQRNKGNFPGRFSGRQFSNSRSEMNVSTLELGDSALYLCASSLTSGYYNEQFFGPGTRLTVL.

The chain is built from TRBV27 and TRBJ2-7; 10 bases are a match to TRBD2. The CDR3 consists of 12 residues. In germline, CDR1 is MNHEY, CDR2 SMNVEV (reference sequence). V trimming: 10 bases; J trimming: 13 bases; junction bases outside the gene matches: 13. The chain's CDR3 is CATRSSGGDIYV. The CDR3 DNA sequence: TGTGCCACCCGCTCCAGCGGGGGGGACATCTACGTC.

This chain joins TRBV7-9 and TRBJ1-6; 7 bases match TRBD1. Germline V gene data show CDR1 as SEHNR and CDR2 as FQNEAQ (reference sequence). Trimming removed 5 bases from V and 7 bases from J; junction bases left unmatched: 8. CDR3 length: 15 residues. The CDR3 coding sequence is TGTGCCAGCAGCCTCAGGGGGGCAGAGAATTCACCCCTCCACTTT. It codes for CASSLRGAENSPLHF.

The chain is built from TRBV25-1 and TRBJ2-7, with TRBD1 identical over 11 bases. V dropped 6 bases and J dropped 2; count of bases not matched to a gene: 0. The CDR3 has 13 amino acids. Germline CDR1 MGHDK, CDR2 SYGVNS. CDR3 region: CASRGQGAYEQYF. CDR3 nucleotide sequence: TGTGCCAGCAGGGGACAGGGGGCCTACGAGCAGTACTTC.

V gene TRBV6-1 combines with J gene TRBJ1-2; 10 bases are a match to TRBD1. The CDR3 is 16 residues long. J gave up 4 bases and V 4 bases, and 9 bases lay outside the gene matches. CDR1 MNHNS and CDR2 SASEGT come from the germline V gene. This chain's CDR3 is CASSATLTGGVYGYTF. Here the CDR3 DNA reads TGTGCCAGCAGTGCAACTTTGACAGGGGGCGTCTATGGCTACACCTTC.

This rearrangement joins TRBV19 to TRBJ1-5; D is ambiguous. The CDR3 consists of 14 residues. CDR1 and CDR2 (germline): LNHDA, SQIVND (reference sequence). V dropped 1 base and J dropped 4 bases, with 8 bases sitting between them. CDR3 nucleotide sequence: TGTGCCAGTAGTATAGGGTGGACTAATCAGCCCCAGCATTTT. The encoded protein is CASSIGWTNQPQHF. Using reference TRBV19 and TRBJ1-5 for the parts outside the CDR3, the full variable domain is DGGITQSPKYLFRKEGQNVTLSCEQNLNHDAMYWYRQDPGQGLRLIYYSQIVNDFQKGDIAEGYSVSREKKESFPLTVTSAQKNPTAFYLCASSIGWTNQPQHFGDGTRLSIL.

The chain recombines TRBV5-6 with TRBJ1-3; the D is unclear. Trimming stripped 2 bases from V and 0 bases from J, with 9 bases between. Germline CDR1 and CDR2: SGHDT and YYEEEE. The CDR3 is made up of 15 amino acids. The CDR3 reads CASSFTVGSGNTIYF. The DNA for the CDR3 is TGTGCCAGCAGCTTCACAGTGGGCTCTGGAAACACCATATATTTT.

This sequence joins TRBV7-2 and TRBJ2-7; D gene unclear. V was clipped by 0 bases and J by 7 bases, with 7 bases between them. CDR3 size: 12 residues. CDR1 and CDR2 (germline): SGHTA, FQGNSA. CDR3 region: CASSLAYTEQYF. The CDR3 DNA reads TGTGCCAGCAGCTTAGCATACACAGAGCAGTACTTC.

CDR3 loop: CASSLSEGARGYTF. As DNA, the CDR3 is TGCGCCAGCAGCTTGTCGGAGGGGGCGAGGGGCTACACCTTC. The chain is built from TRBV5-1 and TRBJ1-2, with 7 bases that match TRBD1. Germline assignment: CDR1 SGHRS and CDR2 YFSETQ. Trimming at V came to 1 base and at J to 8 bases, leaving 8 bases not matched to a gene. The CDR3 loop spans 14 amino acids. The entire variable domain, with the rest obtained from reference TRBV5-1 and TRBJ1-2, is as follows: KAGVTQTPRYLIKTRGQQVTLSCSPISGHRSVSWYQQTPGQGLQFLFEYFSETQRNKGNFPGRFSGRQFSNSRSEMNVSTLELGDSALYLCASSLSEGARGYTFGSGTRLTVV.

The CDR3, as DNA: TGTGCCTGGAGTGTAAGAGGACAGGGCGGCACCGGGGAGCTGTTTTTT. This codes for CAWSVRGQGGTGELFF. The chain is built from TRBV30 and TRBJ2-2; 8 nucleotides line up with TRBD1. CDR1 GTSNPN and CDR2 SVGIG come from the germline V gene (reference sequence). The V segment lost 0 bases and the J segment 4 bases; nucleotides outside the gene matches: 7. The CDR3 extends over 16 amino acids.